Listed below are T cell receptor beta chains from one sample, sequenced in a study of PD-1 blockade in classical Hodgkin lymphoma. Sequencing was performed with immunoSEQ multiplex PCR; in TCRdb, only in-frame clones are kept and a portion is missing. The data hold about 97,000 clones, with approximately 83% observed a single time. Material: peripheral blood mononuclear cells (PBMCs), obtained at baseline. These receptors were collected from a human donor with classical Hodgkin lymphoma. Each CDR3 is given with its conserved first and last residue. D genes are given only for firm matches. Clone size is shown for a subset of rows, as once, few, many or a class of expanded clone.

v_gene,d_gene,j_gene,abundance,CDR3nt,CDR3aa
TRBV7-6,TRBD2,TRBJ2-1,.,TGTGCCAGCAGCTTAGTCACTAGCGCGTACAATGAGCAGTTCTTC,CASSLVTSAYNEQFF
TRBV28,TRBD1,TRBJ1-2,many,TGTGCCAGCAGTTCTACTCGGACAGGGGAGGACGGCTACACCTTC,CASSSTRTGEDGYTF
TRBV28,TRBD1,TRBJ1-1,.,TGTGCCAGCAGTTTTGGCAGGGGGAGAACTGAAGCTTTCTTT,CASSFGRGRTEAFF
TRBV10-3,.,TRBJ1-5,few,TGTGCCATCAGTGAGTCCCATAGCAATCAGCCCCAGCATTTT,CAISESHSNQPQHF
TRBV7-2,.,TRBJ2-5,.,TGTGCCAGCAGCTTAGGGACTCTCCAAGAGACCCAGTACTTC,CASSLGTLQETQYF
TRBV7-9,.,TRBJ2-7,.,TGTGCCAGCAGCTTACAGGGGTCCCCCACCTCCTACGAGCAGTACTTC,CASSLQGSPTSYEQYF
TRBV19,TRBD1,TRBJ1-2,.,TGTGCCAGTAGTCCGGACAGGGCCCATGGCTACACCTTC,CASSPDRAHGYTF
TRBV9,TRBD1,TRBJ2-7,.,TGTGCCAGCAGCGCCCGACAGGGGGCGGGCGACGAGCAGTACTTC,CASSARQGAGDEQYF
TRBV21-1,.,TRBJ1-4,.,TGTGCCAGCACACAGGGCGCTAATGAAAAACTGTTTTTT,CASTQGANEKLFF
TRBV10-3,.,TRBJ2-2,.,TGTGCCATCAGTGAGTCAGGGGCCCCGAACACCGGGGAGCTGTTTTTT,CAISESGAPNTGELFF
TRBV19,.,TRBJ1-5,.,TGTGCCAGTAGTATGGGGGGAGGAGGGCAGCCCCAGCATTTT,CASSMGGGGQPQHF
TRBV11-2,.,TRBJ2-2,.,TGTGCCAGCAGCTTATCAGGGGACACCGGGGAGCTGTTTTTT,CASSLSGDTGELFF
TRBV9,.,TRBJ1-4,.,TGTGCCAGCAGCGTAGAAGCTGCTAATGAAAAACTGTTTTTT,CASSVEAANEKLFF
TRBV25-1,.,TRBJ2-7,.,TGTGCCTGGCTGGGCGAGCAGTACTTC,CAWLGEQYF
TRBV6-1,.,TRBJ1-2,.,TGTGCCAGCAGTGAAAGGTACGGGGTTGGCTACACCTTC,CASSERYGVGYTF
TRBV19,.,TRBJ1-2,.,TGTGCCAGTAGTGAGACGGCTAACTATGGCTACACCTTC,CASSETANYGYTF
TRBV4-3,.,TRBJ2-7,few,TGCGCCAGCAGCCAAGAAGTGTCCTGGGGAGGTGATGAGCAGTACTTC,CASSQEVSWGGDEQYF
TRBV4-3,.,TRBJ1-2,.,TGCGCCAGCAGCCTCCTAGGGGTTCAGGGAGCCACCTTC,CASSLLGVQGATF
TRBV7-2,TRBD2,TRBJ2-2,once,TGTGCCAGCAGCGTATGGACTAGCAGGACCTCCGGGGAGCTGTTTTTT,CASSVWTSRTSGELFF
TRBV18,.,TRBJ2-1,few,TGTGCCAGCTCACCCAGGGACAAGTTCGACAATGAGCAGTTCTTC,CASSPRDKFDNEQFF
TRBV18,TRBD1,TRBJ2-7,.,TGTGCCAGCTCACCAGGACAGGCTTACTCCTACGAGCAGTACTTC,CASSPGQAYSYEQYF
TRBV28,.,TRBJ2-6,few,TGTGCCAGCAGTCGCTCGGGGGGGACAGCCTCTGGGGCCAACGTCCTGACTTTC,CASSRSGGTASGANVLTF
TRBV7-9,TRBD2,TRBJ2-7,.,TGTGCCAGCAGCTACCGGACTAGCGGGAGGCAGTACGAGCAGTACTTC,CASSYRTSGRQYEQYF
TRBV18,TRBD2,TRBJ2-3,.,TGTGCCAGCTCTCCCCGGACTAGCGGGATCACAGATACGCAGTATTTT,CASSPRTSGITDTQYF
TRBV6-1,.,TRBJ1-5,few,TGTGCCAGCAGTGAAATACACCCGGGTATACCCCAGCATTTT,CASSEIHPGIPQHF
TRBV5-1,.,TRBJ2-3,.,TGCGCCAGCAGCTTGGGGAGCACAGATACGCAGTATTTT,CASSLGSTDTQYF
TRBV27,TRBD2,TRBJ2-3,once,TGTGCCAGCAGTTCCCAGCGGGGATCCTATACGCAGTATTTT,CASSSQRGSYTQYF
TRBV28,.,TRBJ1-1,.,TGTGCCAGCAGTTTGGAGGAAGCTTTCTTT,CASSLEEAFF
TRBV11-3,.,TRBJ2-3,.,TGTGCCAGCAGCTTAGCTATAGCAGATACGCAGTATTTT,CASSLAIADTQYF
TRBV4-2,.,TRBJ2-3,.,TGTGCCAGCAGCCAAGAGCCGAGCGACCGTACGCAGTATTTT,CASSQEPSDRTQYF
TRBV14,TRBD2,TRBJ2-7,.,TGTGCCAGCAGCTGGAGACTAGCGGGAGACGAGCAGTACTTC,CASSWRLAGDEQYF
TRBV29-1,TRBD2,TRBJ2-1,few,TGCAGCGCCCTGGGCCTAGCGGAAGACAATGAGCAGTTCTTC,CSALGLAEDNEQFF
TRBV20-1,.,TRBJ2-1,few,TGCAGTGCTAGTCTTTACAATGAGCAGTTCTTC,CSASLYNEQFF
TRBV6-1,.,TRBJ2-1,.,TGTGCCAGCAGTGAACGTCGGGGGAGTTACAATGAGCAGTTCTTC,CASSERRGSYNEQFF
TRBV10-3,.,TRBJ1-2,.,TGTGCCATCAGTGAGTCATCCGGGGCGGAAGGCTACACCTTC,CAISESSGAEGYTF
TRBV11-2,.,TRBJ1-5,.,TGTGCCAGCAGCTTACGGGGGAATCAGCCCCAGCATTTT,CASSLRGNQPQHF
TRBV2,TRBD1,TRBJ1-4,.,TGTGCCAGCAGCCTAGACGGCAGGGGGGTTGAAAAACTGTTTTTT,CASSLDGRGVEKLFF
TRBV10-3,TRBD2,TRBJ2-1,.,TGTGCCATCAGTGACGGGACTAGCGGGAGAAATGAGCAGTTCTTC,CAISDGTSGRNEQFF
TRBV28,TRBD2,TRBJ2-2,.,TGTGCCAGCACCCTCCCGGGGGGGAGACTAACCGGGGAGCTGTTTTTT,CASTLPGGRLTGELFF
TRBV5-5,TRBD1,TRBJ1-5,.,TGTGCCAGCAGCTTGGGGAGGGACGCGGGGACAGGGGGCAATCAGCCCCAGCATTTT,CASSLGRDAGTGGNQPQHF
TRBV10-3,TRBD2,TRBJ2-2,few,TGTGCCATCACCCAAGGGCCAGCGGGGATCACCGGGGAGCTGTTTTTT,CAITQGPAGITGELFF
TRBV5-4,.,TRBJ2-1,.,TGTGCCAGCAGCTTGGTCCATCGAGGGGAGCAGTTCTTC,CASSLVHRGEQFF
TRBV28,TRBD1,TRBJ2-7,.,TGTGCCAGCAGACTGACAGGGTCCTCCTACGAGCAGTACTTC,CASRLTGSSYEQYF
TRBV18,TRBD2,TRBJ2-1,.,TGTGCCAGCTCACCCTTACCGGGACTAGCGGGAGTAACCGACAATGAGCAGTTCTTC,CASSPLPGLAGVTDNEQFF
TRBV5-1,.,TRBJ2-6,.,TGCGCCAGCAGCCACAGGGACCCTGGGGCCAACGTCCTGACTTTC,CASSHRDPGANVLTF
TRBV5-1,.,TRBJ1-1,.,TGCGCCAGCAGCGCGTCCGGGGACACTGAAGCTTTCTTT,CASSASGDTEAFF
TRBV14,TRBD2,TRBJ2-1,.,TGTGCCAGCAGCCATATAGCGGGAGGCGGAAATGAGCAGTTCTTC,CASSHIAGGGNEQFF
TRBV7-2,.,TRBJ1-2,once,TGTGCCAGCAGCTTAAAGTGGGGACGGGACCCCTATGGCTACACCTTC,CASSLKWGRDPYGYTF
TRBV6-6,.,TRBJ1-3,.,TGTGCCAGCAGTTACCTAAACAGACCCACTGGAAACACCATATATTTT,CASSYLNRPTGNTIYF
TRBV19,TRBD1,TRBJ2-7,.,TGTGCCAGTAGTATAGCCCGGACAGGCCACTCCTACGAGCAGTACTTC,CASSIARTGHSYEQYF
TRBV7-9,TRBD2,TRBJ2-7,.,TGTGCCAGCAGCTTAGCTCCGGGACTAGCGGGAGCCTACGAGCAGTACTTC,CASSLAPGLAGAYEQYF
TRBV4-2,TRBD2,TRBJ2-5,.,TGTGCCAGCAGCCAAAATGGAGTAGCGGGAGTAGAGACCCAGTACTTC,CASSQNGVAGVETQYF
TRBV10-3,.,TRBJ2-5,.,TGTGCCATCAGCGTACAAGAGACCCAGTACTTC,CAISVQETQYF